The 13 T cell receptor beta chains listed next were all sequenced from one sample in a study of shared clonotypes between healthy human individuals. Clones were read by immunoSEQ multiplex PCR, and TCRdb kept only the in-frame ones, dropping some. The table lists roughly 1 million clones, around 78% of them singletons, with about 0.52% in the top ten. What was sequenced was memory CD4+ T cells from PBMCs. Subset here: CD45RA-negative fraction. These receptors were collected from a man between 18 and 29 years old in good health. Some clones in this sample may be carry-over from other donors' samples.

The chain employs TRBV5-1 and TRBJ2-5; TRBD2 matches at 16 bases. The germline CDR1 and CDR2 sequences are SGHRS and YFSETQ. This CDR3 spans 17 amino acids. J was trimmed by 5 bases and V by 0 bases; bases with no gene match: 4. In DNA, the CDR3 is TGCGCCAGCAGCTTGGCCAGGGGACTAGCGGGAGGGGAGACCCAGTACTTC. It encodes CASSLARGLAGGETQYF.

This chain links TRBV25-1 with TRBJ1-2; 7 bases fit TRBD1. Per germline, CDR1 MGHDK and CDR2 SYGVNS. The trim removed 4 bases at V and 0 bases at J, leaving 2 bases unmatched. There are 14 residues in the CDR3. The CDR3 DNA sequence: TGTGCCAGCAGTGCGGGACAGACTAACTATGGCTACACCTTC. Translated: CASSAGQTNYGYTF.

The CDR3 reads CASSPNGPILGQPQHF. CDR3 nucleotides: TGTGCCAGCAGCCCTAACGGGCCGATTCTCGGTCAGCCCCAGCATTTT. The V call is TRBV7-2, the J call TRBJ1-5, with no clear D. The V and J ends lost 5 bases and 6 bases respectively, with 20 bases between them. CDR1 is SGHTA, CDR2 FQGNSA, per germline. This CDR3 has 16 residues.

The chain has TRBV6-5 and TRBJ1-5, with TRBD1 as a possible D gene (5 bases). Germline V gene sequence: CDR1 MNHEY, CDR2 SVGAGI. V was shortened by 8 bases and J by 2 bases, with 16 bases between the two germline ends. The length of the CDR3 is 15 residues. CDR3 sequence reads: CASPTAGNRNQPQHF. The CDR3, as DNA: TGTGCCAGCCCTACGGCAGGGAACCGCAATCAGCCCCAGCATTTT.

The chain has TRBV5-1 and TRBJ1-1; no firm D call. This CDR3 has 14 amino acids. The V gene lost 0 bases and the J gene lost 4 bases, with 10 bases spanning the gap. Looked up from germline, CDR1 is SGHRS and CDR2 is YFSETQ. The CDR3 loop is CASSLVMGSTEAFF. In DNA form, the CDR3 reads TGCGCCAGCAGCTTGGTTATGGGGAGCACTGAAGCTTTCTTT. The full variable domain, with the rest looked up from reference TRBV5-1 and TRBJ1-1, is KAGVTQTPRYLIKTRGQQVTLSCSPISGHRSVSWYQQTPGQGLQFLFEYFSETQRNKGNFPGRFSGRQFSNSRSEMNVSTLELGDSALYLCASSLVMGSTEAFFGQGTRLTVV.

Many counts were recorded for this clone. The V and J genes are TRBV14 and TRBJ2-7; D gene unclear. CDR3 length: 13 amino acids. In germline, CDR1 is SGHDN, CDR2 FVKESK. V gave up 1 base and J gave up 7 bases, with 11 bases separating them. The CDR3 DNA sequence: TGTGCCAGCAGCCAAGTCGGTAGTTCAGAGCAGTACTTC. It is translated as CASSQVGSSEQYF.

The J gene is TRBJ1-5, the V gene TRBV19; D is unclear. V lost 7 bases to trimming and J lost 6 bases, with 4 bases between them. The CDR3 covers 10 residues. Germline-derived CDR1 and CDR2 are LNHDA and SQIVND (reference sequence). CDR3 protein: CASIAQPQHF. CDR3 in DNA: TGTGCCAGTATTGCTCAGCCCCAGCATTTT. The full variable domain, rest sourced from reference TRBV19 and TRBJ1-5, is DGGITQSPKYLFRKEGQNVTLSCEQNLNHDAMYWYRQDPGQGLRLIYYSQIVNDFQKGDIAEGYSVSREKKESFPLTVTSAQKNPTAFYLCASIAQPQHFGDGTRLSIL.

This clone was counted a single time. The chain combines TRBV23-1 with TRBJ2-5; 9 nucleotides agree with TRBD1. TRBV23-1 is classed as an ORF, of uncertain function. CDR3 size: 15 residues. Trimming took 6 bases from V and 5 from J; bases not matched to a gene: 10. CDR3 DNA: TGCGCCAGCAGATACTTGGACAGGGGTGAGGAGACCCAGTACTTC. Translated: CASRYLDRGEETQYF.

The chain recombines TRBV19 with TRBJ2-2, with a possible D match to TRBD2 (5 bases). This CDR3 is built from 15 residues. The V end lost 4 bases, the J end lost 4 bases, and 13 bases lay between the germline ends. The germline V gene has CDR1 LNHDA and CDR2 SQIVND (reference sequence). The CDR3 here is CASSNRAGGTGELFF. CDR3 nucleotides: TGTGCCAGTAGTAACCGGGCGGGCGGCACCGGGGAGCTGTTTTTT.

This chain uses TRBV5-8 with TRBJ1-5; no definite D call. The CDR3 extends over 13 amino acids. The ends were cut back, 0 bases at V and 6 bases at J, with 7 bases in the middle. From germline, CDR1 is SGHTS and CDR2 YDEGEE. The CDR3 bases are TGTGCCAGCAGCTTGGGGTTAGGTCAGCCCCAGCATTTT. Amino acids: CASSLGLGQPQHF.

V is TRBV6-4 and J is TRBJ2-6; D gene ambiguous. V dropped 5 bases and J dropped 2 bases, with 7 bases sitting between them. CDR1 and CDR2 from the germline V gene are MRHNA and SNTAGT. The CDR3 runs to 14 residues. The CDR3 region is CASSPVTGANVLTF. CDR3 DNA: TGTGCCAGCAGTCCCGTTACTGGGGCCAACGTCCTGACTTTC.

This clone came up once. V usage is TRBV6-1 and J usage is TRBJ1-4; D uncertain. The germline V gene has CDR1 MNHNS and CDR2 SASEGT. The V end lost 3 bases, the J end lost 0 bases, and 11 bases lay between the germline ends. The CDR3 sequence is 16 residues long. CDR3 sequence: CASSDAGGPTNEKLFF. The CDR3 region has the DNA TGTGCCAGCAGTGATGCTGGCGGACCAACTAATGAAAAACTGTTTTTT.

The rearrangement joins TRBV19 to TRBJ2-7, with D hard to call. Trimming took off 1 base at V and 1 base at J, with 11 bases between the two ends. CDR1 is LNHDA, CDR2 SQIVND, per germline (reference sequence). There are 15 residues in the CDR3. The CDR3, as DNA: TGTGCCAGTAGTATAGGCGGCAGTAAGTCCTACGAGCAGTACTTC. Amino acids: CASSIGGSKSYEQYF.